This entry features one T cell receptor beta chain sequence. This record belongs to a study of CD8+CD57+ T cells in acquired aplastic anemia. Study in general: Sorted cells (CD4+ and CD8+) yielded DNA amounts that averaged approximately 3.2 ug.

Profiles of TCR beta VDJ and CDR3 were generated from a genomic DNA template. TCRdb called the reads again in MiXCR, with one record for every CDR3 protein. Counted here are some 190,000 distinct CDR3 sequences, less than 65% occurring once; the ten biggest clones make up 15% to 20%. Germline loops: CDR1 SNHLY, CDR2 FYNNEI. The length of the CDR3 is 15 residues. The V segment lost 2 bases and the J segment 1 base; nucleotides outside the gene matches: 5. The sequence was collected from a human donor in good health, serving as a control. The sequencing input was sorted CD4+, CD8+, or CD8+CD57+ T cells (not recorded which) from PBMCs. The chain combines TRBV2 with TRBJ2-7; 7 bases line up with TRBD1. CDR3 bases: TGTGCCAGCAGTGAAACGGGCAGGGGGTCCTACGAGCAGTACTTC. It encodes CASSETGRGSYEQYF.